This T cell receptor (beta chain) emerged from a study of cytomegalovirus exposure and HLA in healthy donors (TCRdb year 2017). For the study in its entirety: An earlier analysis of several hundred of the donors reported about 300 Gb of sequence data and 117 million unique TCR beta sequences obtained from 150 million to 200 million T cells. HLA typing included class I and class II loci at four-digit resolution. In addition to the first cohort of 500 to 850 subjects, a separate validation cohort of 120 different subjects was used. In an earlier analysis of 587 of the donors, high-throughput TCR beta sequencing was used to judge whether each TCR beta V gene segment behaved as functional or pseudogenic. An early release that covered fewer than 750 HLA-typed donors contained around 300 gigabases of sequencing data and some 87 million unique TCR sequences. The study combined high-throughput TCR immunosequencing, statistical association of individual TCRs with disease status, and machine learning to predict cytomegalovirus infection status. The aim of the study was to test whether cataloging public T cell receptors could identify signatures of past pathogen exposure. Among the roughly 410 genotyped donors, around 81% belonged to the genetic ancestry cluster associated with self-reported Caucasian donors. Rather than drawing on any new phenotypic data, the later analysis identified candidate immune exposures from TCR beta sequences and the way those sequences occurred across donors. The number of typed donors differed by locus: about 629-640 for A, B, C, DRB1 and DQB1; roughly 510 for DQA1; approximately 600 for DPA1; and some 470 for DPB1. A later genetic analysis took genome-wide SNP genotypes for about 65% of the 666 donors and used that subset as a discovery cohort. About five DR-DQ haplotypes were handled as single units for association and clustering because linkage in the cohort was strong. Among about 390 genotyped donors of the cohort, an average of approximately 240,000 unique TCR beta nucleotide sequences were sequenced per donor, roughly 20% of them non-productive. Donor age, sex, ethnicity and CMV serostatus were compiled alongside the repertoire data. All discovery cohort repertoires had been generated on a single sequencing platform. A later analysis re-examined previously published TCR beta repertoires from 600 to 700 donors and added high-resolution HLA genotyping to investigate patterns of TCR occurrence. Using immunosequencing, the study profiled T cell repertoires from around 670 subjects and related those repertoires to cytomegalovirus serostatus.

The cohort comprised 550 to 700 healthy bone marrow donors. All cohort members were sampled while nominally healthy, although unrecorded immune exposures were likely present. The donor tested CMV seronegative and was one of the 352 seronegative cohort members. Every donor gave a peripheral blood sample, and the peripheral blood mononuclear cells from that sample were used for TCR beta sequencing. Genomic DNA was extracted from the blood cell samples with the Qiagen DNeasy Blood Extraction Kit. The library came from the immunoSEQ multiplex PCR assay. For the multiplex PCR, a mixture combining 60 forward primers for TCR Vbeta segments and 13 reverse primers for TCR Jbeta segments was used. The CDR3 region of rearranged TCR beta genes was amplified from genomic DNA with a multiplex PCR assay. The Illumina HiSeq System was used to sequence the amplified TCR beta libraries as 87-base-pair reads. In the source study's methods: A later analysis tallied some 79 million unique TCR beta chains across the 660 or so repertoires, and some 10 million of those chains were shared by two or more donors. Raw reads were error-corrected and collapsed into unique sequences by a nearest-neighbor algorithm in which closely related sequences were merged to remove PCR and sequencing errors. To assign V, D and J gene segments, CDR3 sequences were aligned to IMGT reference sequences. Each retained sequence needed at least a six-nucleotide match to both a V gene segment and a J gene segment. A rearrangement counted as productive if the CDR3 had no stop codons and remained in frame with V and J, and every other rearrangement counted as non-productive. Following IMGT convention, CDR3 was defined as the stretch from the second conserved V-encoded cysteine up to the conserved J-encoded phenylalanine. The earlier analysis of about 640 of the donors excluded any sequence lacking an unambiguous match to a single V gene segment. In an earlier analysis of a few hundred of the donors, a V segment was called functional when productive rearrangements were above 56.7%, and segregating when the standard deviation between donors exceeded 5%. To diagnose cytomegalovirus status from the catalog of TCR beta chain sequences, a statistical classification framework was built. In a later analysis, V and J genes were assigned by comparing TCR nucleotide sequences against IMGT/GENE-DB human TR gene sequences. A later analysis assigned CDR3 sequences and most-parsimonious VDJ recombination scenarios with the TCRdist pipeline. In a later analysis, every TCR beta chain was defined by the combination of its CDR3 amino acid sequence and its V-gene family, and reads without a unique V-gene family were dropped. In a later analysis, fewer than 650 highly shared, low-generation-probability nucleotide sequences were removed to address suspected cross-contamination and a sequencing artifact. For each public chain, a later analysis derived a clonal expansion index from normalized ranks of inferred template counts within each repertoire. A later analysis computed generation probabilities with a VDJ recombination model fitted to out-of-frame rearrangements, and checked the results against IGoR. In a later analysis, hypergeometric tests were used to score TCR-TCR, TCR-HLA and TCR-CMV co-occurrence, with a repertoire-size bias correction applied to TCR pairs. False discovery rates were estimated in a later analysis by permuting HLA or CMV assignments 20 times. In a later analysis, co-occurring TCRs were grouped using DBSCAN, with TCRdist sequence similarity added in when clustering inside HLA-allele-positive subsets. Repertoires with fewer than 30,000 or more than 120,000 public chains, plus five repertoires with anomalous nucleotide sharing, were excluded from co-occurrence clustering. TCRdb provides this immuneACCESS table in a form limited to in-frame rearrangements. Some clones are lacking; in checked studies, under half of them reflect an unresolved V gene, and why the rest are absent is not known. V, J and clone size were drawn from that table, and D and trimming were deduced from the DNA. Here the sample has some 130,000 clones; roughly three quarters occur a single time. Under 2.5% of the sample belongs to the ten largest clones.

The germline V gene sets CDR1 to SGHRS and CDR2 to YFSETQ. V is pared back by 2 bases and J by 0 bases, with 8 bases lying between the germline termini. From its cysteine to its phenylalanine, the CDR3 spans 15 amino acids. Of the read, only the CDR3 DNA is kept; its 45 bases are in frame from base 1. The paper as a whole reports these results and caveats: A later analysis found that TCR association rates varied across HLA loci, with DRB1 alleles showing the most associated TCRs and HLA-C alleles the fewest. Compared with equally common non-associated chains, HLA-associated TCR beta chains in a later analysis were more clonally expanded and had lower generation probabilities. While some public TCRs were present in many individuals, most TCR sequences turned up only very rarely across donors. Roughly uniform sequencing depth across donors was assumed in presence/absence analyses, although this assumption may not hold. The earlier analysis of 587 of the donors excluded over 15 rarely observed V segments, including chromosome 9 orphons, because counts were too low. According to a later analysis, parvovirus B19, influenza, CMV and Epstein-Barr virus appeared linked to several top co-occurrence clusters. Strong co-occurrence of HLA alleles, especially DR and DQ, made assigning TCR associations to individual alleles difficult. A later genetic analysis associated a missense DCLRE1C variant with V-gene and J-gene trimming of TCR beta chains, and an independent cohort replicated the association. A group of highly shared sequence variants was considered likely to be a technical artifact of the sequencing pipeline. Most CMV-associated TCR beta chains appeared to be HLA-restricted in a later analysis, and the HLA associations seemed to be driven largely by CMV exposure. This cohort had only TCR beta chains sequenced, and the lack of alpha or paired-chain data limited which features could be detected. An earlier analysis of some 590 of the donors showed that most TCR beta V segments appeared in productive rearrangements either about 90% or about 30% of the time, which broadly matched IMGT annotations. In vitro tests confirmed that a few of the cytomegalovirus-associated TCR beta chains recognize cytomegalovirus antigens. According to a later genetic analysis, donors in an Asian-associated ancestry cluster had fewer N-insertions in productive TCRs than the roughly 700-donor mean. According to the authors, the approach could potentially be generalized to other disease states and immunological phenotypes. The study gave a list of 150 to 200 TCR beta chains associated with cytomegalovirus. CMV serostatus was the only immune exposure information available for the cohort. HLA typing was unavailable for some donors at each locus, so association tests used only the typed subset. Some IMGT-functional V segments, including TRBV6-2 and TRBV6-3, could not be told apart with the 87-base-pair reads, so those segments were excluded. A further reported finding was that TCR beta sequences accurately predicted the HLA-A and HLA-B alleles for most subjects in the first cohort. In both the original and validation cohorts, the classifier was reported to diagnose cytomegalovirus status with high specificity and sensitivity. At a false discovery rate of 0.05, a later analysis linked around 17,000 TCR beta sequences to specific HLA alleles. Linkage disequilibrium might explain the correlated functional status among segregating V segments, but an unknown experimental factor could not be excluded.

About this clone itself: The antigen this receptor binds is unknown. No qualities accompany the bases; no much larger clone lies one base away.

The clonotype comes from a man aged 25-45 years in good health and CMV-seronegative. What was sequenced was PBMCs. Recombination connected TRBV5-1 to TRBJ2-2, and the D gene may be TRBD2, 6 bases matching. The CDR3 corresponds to CASSFGGTNTGELFF. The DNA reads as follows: TGCGCCAGCAGCTTCGGAGGGACGAACACCGGGGAGCTGTTTTTT.